This TCR beta chain is drawn from a study of identical twins. The CDR3 is 15 residues long. MiXCR, applied by TCRdb to the 5' RACE reads, yields one record per CDR3 protein. The data hold around 1.7 million distinct CDR3 sequences, with about 31% observed a single time. Sequencing used cord blood. The source is a newborn girl in good health. V gene TRBV21-1 combines with J gene TRBJ1-4; the D segment call TRBD1 is taken from the table without a DNA check. TRBV21-1 is a pseudogene locus. The DNA for the CDR3 is TGTGCCAGCAGCAAAGGACAGGCCATTAATGAAAAACTGTTTTTT. Translated, it gives CASSKGQAINEKLFF.